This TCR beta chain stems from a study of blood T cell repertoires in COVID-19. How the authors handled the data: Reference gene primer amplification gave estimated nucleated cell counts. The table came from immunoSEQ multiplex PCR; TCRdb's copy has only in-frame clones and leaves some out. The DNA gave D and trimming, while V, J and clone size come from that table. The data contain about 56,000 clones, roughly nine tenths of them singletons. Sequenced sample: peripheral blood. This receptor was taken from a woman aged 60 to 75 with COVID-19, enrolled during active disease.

CDR3 region: CASSHLPGQGGNTEAFF. The CDR3 DNA reads TGCGCCAGCAGCCATCTCCCGGGACAGGGAGGAAACACTGAAGCTTTCTTT. The chain joins TRBV4-1 to TRBJ1-1; 9 nucleotides agree with TRBD1. With 3 bases clipped from V and 2 bases from J, the junction kept 10 bases outside the gene matches. Germline V gene sequence: CDR1 MGHRA, CDR2 YSYEKL. The CDR3 length is 17 residues.